The TCR beta chain under discussion was sequenced for a study of tumor-infiltrating lymphocytes in primary liver carcinoma. Findings and caveats of the study: Against blood, tumors held a significantly higher top-250-clone fraction (p = 0.039). Tumor region pairs shared more overlap than did tumor-adjacent and tumor-blood pairs.

TCR beta cDNA came from roughly 450 ng total RNA, primed with a constant-region primer. ARM-PCR, slightly modified, supplied the TCR beta libraries through three nested multiplex PCR rounds. Each of the first two PCR rounds ran approximately 11 cycles with TRBV1-TRBV30 forward and C-beta reverse primers. TCRdb itself ran the multiplex PCR reads through MiXCR, one entry per CDR3 protein. The data show roughly 120,000 distinct CDR3 sequences, 50% to 70% seen once. This clonotype has just one count. Antigen specificity is unknown. The conserved closing phenylalanine or tryptophan is absent in this CDR3, likely reflecting a read error. No DNA is shown, since the ends of the CDR3 on it are uncertain; the CDR3 is the one TCRdb lists. Extraction of RNA together with DNA used about 18-30 mg of unsorted bulk tissue. Every patient in the cohort had a primary liver carcinoma. That carcinoma was treated by surgical resection.

Inclusive of both ends, the CDR3 amounts to 14 amino acids. Germline values: CDR1 SGHAT, CDR2 FQNNGV. This clonotype originated in a woman aged 55-69 years with primary liver carcinoma and hepatitis B virus infection. What was sequenced was liver tumor tissue from sampling region 1. Sample subset: tumor region T1, superior pole. The chain joins TRBV11-2 to TRBJ1-2; no check of the table's D call, TRBD1, against the DNA was made. This CDR3 reads CASSSHRDGYGCTY.